The 3 T cell receptor beta chains below all came from one sample that was sequenced in a study of cytomegalovirus exposure and HLA in healthy donors. Researchers ran the PCR with 60 Vbeta and 13 Jbeta primers. The table came from immunoSEQ multiplex PCR; TCRdb's copy has only in-frame clones and leaves some out. The table includes approximately 260,000 clones, roughly 86% detected once. Specimen: PBMCs. Receptors were obtained from a woman aged 40 to 55 in good health and CMV-seropositive.

This rearrangement joins TRBV30 to TRBJ2-7; weak D call: TRBD2 (6 bases). Trimming took 0 bases from V and 0 from J, leaving 12 bases between them. Germline CDR1 and CDR2: GTSNPN and SVGIG (reference sequence). This CDR3 spans 15 amino acids. CDR3: CAWSVGTRRSYEQYF. CDR3 coding DNA: TGTGCCTGGAGTGTTGGGACTCGACGCTCCTACGAGCAGTACTTC.

V is TRBV5-4 and J is TRBJ2-3; possibly TRBD2 for D (5 bases). There are 16 residues in the CDR3. The germline CDR1 and CDR2 sequences are SGHNT and YYREEE (reference sequence). V was cut by 0 bases and J by 2 bases, with 13 bases left in between. CDR3: CASSLASYSATDTQYF. Here the CDR3 DNA reads TGTGCCAGCAGCTTGGCCTCTTATAGCGCCACAGATACGCAGTATTTT.

The chain employs TRBV9 and TRBJ2-1; 7 positions agree with TRBD1. The CDR3 spans 15 residues. The V gene end was trimmed by 0 bases and the J gene end by 7 bases; junction bases not matched to a gene: 7. In germline, CDR1 is SGDLS, CDR2 YYNGEE. CDR3 loop: CASSVGQGVMNEQFF. As DNA, the CDR3 is TGTGCCAGCAGCGTAGGGCAGGGGGTGATGAATGAGCAGTTCTTC. Looking up the rest from reference TRBV9 and TRBJ2-1 gives the full variable domain: DSGVTQTPKHLITATGQRVTLRCSPRSGDLSVYWYQQSLDQGLQFLIQYYNGEERAKGNILERFSAQQFPDLHSELNLSSLELGDSALYFCASSVGQGVMNEQFFGPGTRLTVL.